This record looks at one TCR beta chain sequence and its context. This sample was included in a study of PD-1 blockade in classical Hodgkin lymphoma. Using immunoSEQ multiplex PCR, the repertoire was profiled, and TCRdb retains in-frame clones only, with some absent. Altogether some 65,000 clones are present, about 70% being singletons, with the ten largest covering 7.5% to 10%. Relapse after autologous stem cell transplantation occurred in every patient, and brentuximab vedotin exposure varied. The V gene end was trimmed by 4 bases and the J gene end by 2 bases; junction bases not matched to a gene: 2. The CDR3 is 13 amino acids. Germline V gives CDR1 SQVTM, CDR2 ANQGSEA.

The chain recombines TRBV29-1 with TRBJ1-3; 7 bases align to TRBD1. This TCR was sampled from a human donor with classical Hodgkin lymphoma. Sequences were derived from peripheral blood mononuclear cells (PBMCs), sampled before the second cycle of nivolumab. In nucleotides, the CDR3 is TGCAGCGTTGGGGACAGTACTGGAAACACCATATATTTT. Translating gives CSVGDSTGNTIYF. Using reference TRBV29-1 and TRBJ1-3 for the parts outside the CDR3, the full variable domain is SAVISQKPSRDICQRGTSLTIQCQVDSQVTMMFWYRQQPGQSLTLIATANQGSEATYESGFVIDKFPISRPNLTFSTLTVSNMSPEDSSIYLCSVGDSTGNTIYFGEGSWLTVV.